These 31 T cell receptor beta chains were all obtained from the same sample, sequenced in a study of T cell responses to AZD1222 COVID-19 vaccine. The assay was immunoSEQ multiplex PCR, and TCRdb's table has in-frame clones only and misses some. Of over 150,000 clones listed, approximately 93% are singletons. The sample was peripheral blood, taken 28 days after the second AZD1222 dose. The receptors come from an adult who received the AZD1222 COVID-19 vaccine.

The V and J genes are TRBV12-2 and TRBJ1-6. TRBV12-2 is flagged as a pseudogene. There are 19 residues in the CDR3. CDR3 nucleotides: TGTGCAAGTCGCTTAGCGTACATGACCGCGGGGGGCTATAATTCACCCCTCCACTTT. This sequence encodes CASRLAYMTAGGYNSPLHF.

This clone has more than one count but fewer than ten. This CDR3 is CASGLTQGEAFF. The CDR3 DNA is TGCGCCAGCGGATTGACACAGGGTGAAGCTTTCTTT. The rearrangement links TRBV4-1 to TRBJ1-1, with D possibly matching TRBD1 (6 bases). CDR3 length equals 12 residues. V was trimmed by 8 bases and J by 7 bases, leaving 14 bases between them. Germline V gene data show CDR1 as MGHRA and CDR2 as YSYEKL.

The J gene is TRBJ2-1, the V gene TRBV10-2; D not certain. This CDR3 has 12 amino acids. Looked up from germline, CDR1 is WSHSY and CDR2 is SAAADI. V was shortened by 6 bases and J by 2 bases, with 5 bases between the two germline ends. This CDR3 is CASSSPYNEQFF. In DNA form, the CDR3 reads TGCGCCAGCAGCTCCCCCTACAATGAGCAGTTCTTC.

The rearrangement links TRBV28 to TRBJ1-1; D not certain. CDR1 MDHEN and CDR2 SYDVKM come from the germline V gene. V gave up 2 bases and J gave up 8 bases, with 9 bases separating them. This CDR3 has 12 amino acids. CDR3 amino acids: CASSLVRVEAFF. In DNA form, the CDR3 reads TGTGCCAGCAGTTTAGTCCGGGTAGAAGCTTTCTTT. Full variable domain (missing parts from reference TRBV28 and TRBJ1-1): DVKVTQSSRYLVKRTGEKVFLECVQDMDHENMFWYRQDPGLGLRLIYFSYDVKMKEKGDIPEGYSVSREKKERFSLILESASTNQTSMYLCASSLVRVEAFFGQGTRLTVV.

The chain combines TRBV5-1 with TRBJ1-2; no firm D call. Germline V gives CDR1 SGHRS, CDR2 YFSETQ. V gave up 6 bases and J gave up 7 bases, with 10 bases separating them. The CDR3 loop spans 11 amino acids. The CDR3 is CASKSQGGYTF. The CDR3 DNA reads as TGCGCCAGCAAATCACAAGGTGGCTACACCTTC.

This chain uses TRBV29-1 with TRBJ1-2; no clear D gene. CDR3 length: 13 residues. Trimming took off 0 bases at V and 5 bases at J, with 10 bases between the two ends. Germline assignment: CDR1 SQVTM and CDR2 ANQGSEA. The CDR3 spells CSVEERLSYGYTF. The CDR3 DNA follows: TGCAGCGTTGAAGAGCGGTTAAGTTATGGCTACACCTTC.

CDR3 bases: TGTGCCAGCAATAAACCAGCGGGCGGTACGCAGTATTTT. Its protein product is CASNKPAGGTQYF. The V call is TRBV6-6, the J call TRBJ2-3; D is perhaps TRBD2 (6 bases). V lost 7 bases and J 8 bases, leaving 16 bases between the germline ends. The germline gives CDR1 MNHNY, CDR2 SVGAGI (reference sequence). The CDR3 has 13 amino acids.

In its sample, this clone was seen a few times. The chain carries TRBV4-1 and TRBJ2-2; maybe TRBD2 (5 bases). Germline V gives CDR1 MGHRA, CDR2 YSYEKL. CDR3 size: 17 residues. V lost 0 bases to trimming and J lost 6 bases, with 17 bases between them. The CDR3 loop is CASSQDPGIIESGELFF. CDR3 DNA: TGCGCCAGCAGCCAAGATCCCGGGATTATCGAGTCCGGGGAGCTGTTTTTT.

This clone appeared a single time. The V and J genes are TRBV29-1 and TRBJ2-7, with a tentative D call TRBD1 (5 bases). There are 12 residues in the CDR3. V dropped 1 base and J dropped 6 bases, with 10 bases sitting between them. CDR1 and CDR2 (germline): SQVTM, ANQGSEA. This CDR3 is CSVEGGAGEQYF. In DNA form, the CDR3 reads TGCAGCGTTGAAGGTGGGGCTGGCGAGCAGTACTTC.

The V gene is TRBV4-2, the J gene TRBJ2-5, with 11 bases identical to TRBD2. V was pared by 4 bases and J by 2 bases, with 3 bases of the junction left unmatched. CDR3 length: 15 residues. Germline V gene lookup returns CDR1 LGHNA and CDR2 YNFKEQ. CDR3 in amino acids: CASSPGTSGQETQYF. As DNA, the CDR3 is TGTGCCAGCAGCCCCGGGACTAGCGGACAAGAGACCCAGTACTTC.

The chain has TRBV7-5 and TRBJ1-4; whether TRBD1, the table's D call, matches the DNA was not checked. TRBV7-5 is recorded as a pseudogene. This CDR3 is built from 14 residues. This chain's CDR3 is CVRSSQGENEKLFF. The CDR3 bases are TGTGTCAGAAGTTCCCAGGGGGAGAATGAAAAACTGTTTTTT.

The gene calls are TRBV6-2 or TRBV6-3 and TRBJ1-5; D is possibly TRBD1 (5 bases). Between the trimmed V and J ends, which lost 4 bases and 2 bases, there was a span of 9 bases. Germline CDR1 is MNHEY and CDR2 is SVGEGT. The CDR3 sequence is 14 residues long. CDR3 sequence: CASSWRGGNQPQHF. DNA for the CDR3: TGTGCCAGCAGTTGGCGGGGGGGCAATCAGCCCCAGCATTTT.

About this clone itself: One junction end disagrees with the germline gene, perhaps due to a read error. V gene TRBV28 combines with J gene TRBJ2-3; D gene uncertain. In germline, CDR1 is MDHEN, CDR2 SYDVKM. The CDR3 totals 11 residues. The CDR3 loop is CATSYTDTQYF. In DNA, the CDR3 is TGTGCCACCAGTTACACAGATACGCAGTATTTT.

The table lists this clone with a count of one. The chain combines TRBV6-5 with TRBJ1-2; D may be TRBD1 (5 bases). The CDR3 runs 13 residues. Germline assignment: CDR1 MNHEY and CDR2 SVGAGI. The V end was cut by 10 bases, the J end by 4 bases, with 16 bases between. CDR3 DNA sequence: TGTGCCACGACATCCGGGACGGCCTATGGCTACACCTTC. It codes for CATTSGTAYGYTF.

The chain is built from TRBV7-3 and TRBJ2-5, with D perhaps matching TRBD2 (5 bases). The CDR3 is 15 residues long. Germline V lookup: CDR1 SGHTA, CDR2 FQGTGA. Trimming removed 1 base at V and 0 bases at J, with 9 bases between. CDR3: CASSLRSGNQETQYF. For the CDR3, the DNA is TGTGCCAGCAGCTTAAGGTCGGGGAACCAAGAGACCCAGTACTTC.

In the case of this clone: The sample holds other DNA sequences that translate to the same CDR3. This chain uses TRBV19 with TRBJ1-3; D not resolved. This CDR3 region has 14 residues. Trimming took 3 bases from V and 1 from J, leaving 7 bases between them. Germline V gene sequence: CDR1 LNHDA, CDR2 SQIVND (reference sequence). CDR3 coding DNA: TGTGCCAGTAGTATTGCGGGATCTGGAAACACCATATATTTT. It is translated as CASSIAGSGNTIYF. The full variable domain, its missing parts supplied by reference TRBV19 and TRBJ1-3, is DGGITQSPKYLFRKEGQNVTLSCEQNLNHDAMYWYRQDPGQGLRLIYYSQIVNDFQKGDIAEGYSVSREKKESFPLTVTSAQKNPTAFYLCASSIAGSGNTIYFGEGSWLTVV.

This clone was observed a single time. CDR3 in amino acids: CASSSLSAGGQSYTF. The CDR3 DNA reads TGTGCCAGCAGTTCCCTCTCTGCAGGGGGTCAGAGCTACACCTTC. The V and J genes are TRBV28 and TRBJ1-2, with 7 nucleotides matching TRBD1. After removal of 4 bases from V and 9 bases from J, the junction contained 14 bases not matched to a gene. This CDR3 region has 15 residues. Germline CDR1 reads MDHEN; CDR2 reads SYDVKM.

This rearrangement joins TRBV7-3 to TRBJ1-1, with a tentative D call TRBD1 (5 bases). Germline V gene data show CDR1 as SGHTA and CDR2 as FQGTGA. Deletions cut 4 bases from V and 5 bases from J, with 11 bases between. The CDR3 runs to 13 residues. CDR3 nucleotides: TGTGCCAGCAGCTCAACTCGACAGACTGAAGCTTTCTTT. It is translated as CASSSTRQTEAFF.

The chain has TRBV6-4 and TRBJ1-6, with 8 nucleotides matching TRBD1. Germline CDR1 reads MRHNA; CDR2 reads SNTAGT. The CDR3 has 14 residues. V lost 8 bases and J lost 6; bases outside the gene matches: 6. The DNA for the CDR3 is TGTGCCAGCGCCCCAACAGGGGGTAATTCACCCCTCCACTTT. It yields the protein CASAPTGGNSPLHF.

V gene TRBV7-8 combines with J gene TRBJ1-1, with TRBD1 identical over 10 bases. V lost 0 bases and J lost 2; bases outside the gene matches: 9. This CDR3 is 18 amino acids long. Per the germline V gene, CDR1 is SGHVS and CDR2 is FQNEAQ. The CDR3 DNA is TGTGCCAGCAGCTTAGCGCTTCTGACAGGGGGCGATAACACTGAAGCTTTCTTT. Translated, it gives CASSLALLTGGDNTEAFF.

This clone appeared once. The chain joins TRBV7-6 to TRBJ2-2; D may be TRBD1 or TRBD2 (5 bases each). Germline V gene data show CDR1 as SGHVS and CDR2 as FNYEAQ. V was clipped by 6 bases and J by 2 bases, with 7 bases between them. CDR3 size: 13 residues. The DNA of the CDR3 is TGTGCCAGCAGTCGGGACAACACCGGGGAGCTGTTTTTT. Encoded protein: CASSRDNTGELFF.

With respect to this clone: Other nucleotide sequences in the sample specify the same CDR3. This chain joins TRBV5-6 and TRBJ2-7; D is ambiguous. With 1 base removed from V and 3 bases from J, the gap between germline ends came to 2 bases. Germline CDR1 is SGHDT and CDR2 is YYEEEE. The CDR3 spans 11 residues. CDR3 in DNA: TGTGCCAGCAGCTTGAACTACGAGCAGTACTTC. It encodes CASSLNYEQYF.

V usage is TRBV5-6 and J usage is TRBJ1-4, with D unclear. Between the trimmed V and J ends, which lost 4 bases and 5 bases, there was a span of 18 bases. CDR3 length: 16 residues. Germline V gene lookup returns CDR1 SGHDT and CDR2 YYEEEE. The CDR3 here is CASSQLGAPRNEKLFF. The CDR3 nucleotides are TGTGCCAGCAGCCAGCTGGGAGCCCCTCGCAATGAAAAACTGTTTTTT.

The V and J genes are TRBV15 and TRBJ1-3; D might be TRBD1 (6 bases). Deletions cut 5 bases from V and 2 bases from J, with 16 bases between. The CDR3 is made up of 16 amino acids. CDR1 and CDR2 (germline): LNHNV, YYDKDF (reference sequence). The CDR3 loop is CATSSPSAGAGNTIYF. CDR3 bases: TGTGCCACCAGCTCCCCGTCGGCAGGGGCTGGAAACACCATATATTTT.

This sequence joins TRBV22-1 and TRBJ1-5. TRBV22-1 is a documented pseudogene. This CDR3 is 14 amino acids long. The DNA of the CDR3 is TGTCCTGGGAGCGCCCGGACGGTCAATCAGCCCCAGCATTTT. This sequence encodes CPGSARTVNQPQHF.

The gene calls are TRBV28 and TRBJ2-5, with 10 bases identical to TRBD1. Germline CDR1 reads MDHEN; CDR2 reads SYDVKM. Germline trimming cut 7 bases from V and 3 bases from J; bases unmatched to any gene: 8. The CDR3 spans 15 residues. CDR3 protein: CASTPGQGMEETQYF. CDR3 bases: TGTGCCAGCACCCCGGGACAGGGGATGGAAGAGACCCAGTACTTC.

The chain combines TRBV6-5 with TRBJ2-7, with D maybe TRBD1 (6 bases). Germline assignment: CDR1 MNHEY and CDR2 SVGAGI. The V and J ends lost 5 bases and 4 bases respectively, with 15 bases between them. The CDR3 length is 14 residues. The CDR3: CASSPGQIVYEQYF. CDR3 in DNA: TGTGCCAGCAGTCCAGGACAGATTGTATACGAGCAGTACTTC.

This rearrangement joins TRBV5-1 to TRBJ2-7, with 8 nucleotides matching TRBD2. Unmatched junction bases numbered 10, after V lost 4 bases and J lost 4 bases. Germline V gene data show CDR1 as SGHRS and CDR2 as YFSETQ. There are 15 residues in the CDR3. In DNA form, the CDR3 reads TGCGCCAGCAGCCCCACGGGGGGGGCTTCTTACGAGCAGTACTTC. Its translation: CASSPTGGASYEQYF. Combining the CDR3 with reference TRBV5-1 and TRBJ2-7 gives the whole variable domain KAGVTQTPRYLIKTRGQQVTLSCSPISGHRSVSWYQQTPGQGLQFLFEYFSETQRNKGNFPGRFSGRQFSNSRSEMNVSTLELGDSALYLCASSPTGGASYEQYFGPGTRLTVT.

This clone was picked up a small number of times. The chain is built from TRBV28 and TRBJ1-1; no reliable D call. V was cut by 3 bases and J by 6 bases, with 8 bases left in between. Germline CDR1 and CDR2: MDHEN and SYDVKM. The CDR3 runs to 12 residues. CDR3 protein: CASSFKFPEAFF. In DNA, the CDR3 is TGTGCCAGCAGTTTCAAGTTCCCTGAAGCTTTCTTT.

This chain uses TRBV20-1 with TRBJ1-2, with 9 bases fitting TRBD1. The CDR3 is 11 amino acids. Germline CDR1 and CDR2: DFQATT and SNEGSKA (reference sequence). J gave up 7 bases and V 6 bases, and 3 bases lay outside the gene matches. CDR3 residues: CSAGQGGGYTF. The CDR3 DNA sequence: TGCAGTGCGGGACAGGGAGGTGGCTACACCTTC.

The rearrangement uses TRBV27 and TRBJ2-1; the match to TRBD1 covers 12 bases. V was clipped by 5 bases and J by 2 bases; unmatched bases: 4. Germline V CDR1 and CDR2: MNHEY, SMNVEV (reference sequence). The CDR3 loop spans 16 amino acids. The CDR3 region is CASSRDRGPTYNEQFF. CDR3 nucleotides: TGTGCCAGCAGTAGGGACAGGGGGCCGACCTACAATGAGCAGTTCTTC.